This TCR beta chain is drawn from a study of technical replicates of blood from a handful of donors (dated by TCRdb to about 2017). According to the germline V gene (reference sequence), CDR1 reads MNHEY and CDR2 reads SMNVEV. The CDR3 spans 12 residues, from the cysteine through the phenylalanine. The kept DNA is CDR3 alone, 36 bases in frame from the first base. On this clone: Its binding antigen is unknown. At one boundary the junction diverges from the germline segment, which might be a read error.

The library was obtained by the immunoSEQ multiplex PCR assay. TCRdb stores this immuneACCESS table with in-frame sequences only. Part of the clones is absent; in the studies checked, under half of the shortfall reflects unresolved V genes, and no reason is known for the rest. Within this sample are 70,000 to 95,000 clones, with around 92% of them counted one time only. The ten largest clones represent about 0.4% of the sample. This receptor chain uses TRBV27 and TRBJ2-2; the D gene is not confidently resolved. The clonotype was recovered from a human donor in good health. Some clones in this sample may be carry-over from other donors' samples. The sequenced sample consisted of T cells isolated from PBMCs. CDR3 reads: CASSLYNGELFF. In nucleotide form, the sequence is TGTGCCAGCAGCTTATACAACGGGGAGCTGTTTTTT.